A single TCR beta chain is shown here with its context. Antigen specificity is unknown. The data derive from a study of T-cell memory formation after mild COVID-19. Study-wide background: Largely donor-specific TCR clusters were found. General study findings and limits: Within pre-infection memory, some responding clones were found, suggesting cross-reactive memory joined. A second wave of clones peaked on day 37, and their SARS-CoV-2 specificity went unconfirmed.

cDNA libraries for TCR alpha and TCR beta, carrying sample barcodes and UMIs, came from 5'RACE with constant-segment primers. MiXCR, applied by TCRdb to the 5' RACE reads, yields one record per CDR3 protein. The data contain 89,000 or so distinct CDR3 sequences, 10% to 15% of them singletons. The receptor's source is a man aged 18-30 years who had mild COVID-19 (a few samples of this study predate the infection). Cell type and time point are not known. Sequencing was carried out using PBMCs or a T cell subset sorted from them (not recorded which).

In DNA, the CDR3 is TGTGCCAGCTCACCATCTTGGGTGACTAGCGGATACAATGAGCAGTTCTTC. It is translated as CASSPSWVTSGYNEQFF. The gene calls are TRBV18 and TRBJ2-1; 9 bases are shared with TRBD2. V was clipped by 2 bases and J by 4 bases; unmatched bases: 9. The CDR3 covers 17 residues. The V gene's germline CDR1 is KGHSH and CDR2 LQKENI.